This T cell receptor (beta chain) was found in a study of blood T cell repertoires in COVID-19. Here immunoSEQ multiplex PCR was the method, and the copy in TCRdb shows in-frame clones only, minus some. The sample carries 350,000 or so clones, around 91% recorded once. Sequences were obtained from peripheral blood. This TCR was recovered from a young man with active or convalescent COVID-19.

The CDR3 is CASSQEPGISYEQYF. CDR3 DNA: TGTGCCAGCAGCCAAGAGCCGGGGATATCCTACGAGCAGTACTTC. The chain uses TRBV4-2 and TRBJ2-7, with TRBD2 as a possible D gene (5 bases). Germline CDR1 LGHNA, CDR2 YNFKEQ. V gave up 0 bases and J gave up 1 base, with 10 bases separating them. The CDR3 loop spans 15 amino acids.